This T cell receptor beta chain is from a study of cytomegalovirus exposure and HLA in healthy donors. Germline V lookup: CDR1 SGHVS, CDR2 FQNEAQ. This CDR3 spans 14 amino acids. V was trimmed by 3 bases and J by 3 bases, leaving 12 bases between them. With 60 Vbeta and 13 Jbeta primers, the PCR was carried out. Measured with immunoSEQ multiplex PCR; TCRdb has only the in-frame clones, and not every one. This table holds about 110,000 clones. Sequencing used PBMCs. The J gene is TRBJ2-7, the V gene TRBV7-8, with a tentative D call TRBD2 (6 bases). The sequence was obtained from a man under 40 in good health and CMV-seronegative. CDR3: CASSLGGLLYEQYF. CDR3 DNA: TGTGCCAGCAGCTTGGGGGGTCTACTCTACGAGCAGTACTTC.